The 26 T cell receptor beta chains reported below all come from one sample, sequenced in a study of blood T cells in healthy people across ages. Combining a sample-barcoded 5' primer with a J-beta primer mix, a second PCR ran for 7 to 11 cycles. TCRdb analysed the 5' RACE reads with MiXCR anew, one entry per CDR3 protein. The data hold approximately 1,700,000 distinct CDR3 sequences, with roughly two fifths observed a single time. The specimen sequenced was blood. The receptors shown here come from a human donor in good health.

CDR3 amino acids: CASSQVLTGQEPQHF. Here the CDR3 DNA reads TGCGCCAGCAGCCAAGTCCTCACAGGTCAAGAGCCCCAGCATTTT. V is TRBV4-3 and J is TRBJ1-5, with a weak D call TRBD1 (5 bases). The V end was cut by 1 base, the J end by 8 bases, with 15 bases between. CDR3 length: 15 amino acids. In germline, CDR1 is LGHNA, CDR2 YSLEER.

This clonotype showed up just a few times. V and J are TRBV4-3 and TRBJ2-1, with TRBD2 identical over 12 bases. CDR1 is LGHNA, CDR2 YSLEER, per germline. Trimming cost V 4 bases and J 1 base; bases outside gene matches: 14. The CDR3 length is 20 residues. Here the CDR3 DNA reads TGCGCCAGCAGCCCTTTCTGGGCTAGCGGGGGGGTCAGGTCCTACAATGAGCAGTTCTTC. Translated, it gives CASSPFWASGGVRSYNEQFF.

This chain links TRBV27 with TRBJ2-1, with D perhaps matching TRBD2 (6 bases). Germline V CDR1 and CDR2: MNHEY, SMNVEV (reference sequence). This CDR3 region has 15 residues. V lost 4 bases and J 2 bases, leaving 12 bases between the germline ends. CDR3 sequence (DNA): TGTGCCAGCAGTTCACTCGGACTACCCTACAATGAGCAGTTCTTC. Its protein product is CASSSLGLPYNEQFF.

About this clonotype itself: One junction end does not reproduce the germline sequence, and a read error may be involved. J is TRBJ2-3 and V is TRBV20-1, with 10 bases fitting TRBD1. This CDR3 has 15 amino acids. The germline gives CDR1 DFQATT, CDR2 SNEGSKA (reference sequence). The CDR3 loop reads CSARGQGAGTGTQYF. In nucleotides, the CDR3 is TGCAGTGCTAGAGGACAGGGGGCAGGAACAGGTACGCAGTATTTT.

There are a few counts of this clonotype. The chain links TRBV15 to TRBJ1-5; weak D call: TRBD1 (5 bases). Germline V CDR1 and CDR2: LNHNV, YYDKDF (reference sequence). Trimming cost V 0 bases and J 1 base, with 7 bases left between them. This CDR3 region has 15 residues. This CDR3 reads CATSRDEGSNQPQHF. In DNA, the CDR3 is TGTGCCACCAGCAGAGATGAGGGGAGCAATCAGCCCCAGCATTTT. Full variable domain (remainder filled in from reference TRBV15 and TRBJ1-5): DAMVIQNPRYQVTQFGKPVTLSCSQTLNHNVMYWYQQKSSQAPKLLFHYYDKDFNNEADTPDNFQSRRPNTSFCFLDIRSPGLGDTAMYLCATSRDEGSNQPQHFGDGTRLSIL.

This clonotype was counted only a few times. The CDR3 protein is CSVETAANTEAFF. In nucleotides, the CDR3 is TGCAGCGTTGAAACAGCAGCGAACACTGAAGCTTTCTTT. The genes are TRBV29-1 and TRBJ1-1; D is uncertain. Germline V gene lookup returns CDR1 SQVTM and CDR2 ANQGSEA. Between the trimmed V and J ends, which lost 2 bases and 1 base, there was a span of 8 bases. CDR3 size: 13 residues.

This clonotype was counted between two and nine times. The chain joins TRBV7-2 to TRBJ2-7; possibly TRBD1 for D (6 bases). CDR1 and CDR2 (germline): SGHTA, FQGNSA. Trimming cost V 3 bases and J 2 bases, with 11 bases left between them. The CDR3 loop spans 14 amino acids. The CDR3: CASSFQQGAYEQYF. DNA for the CDR3: TGTGCCAGCAGCTTCCAACAGGGTGCCTACGAGCAGTACTTC.

This clonotype has just a few counts. Written as DNA, the CDR3 is TGCGCCAGCAGCGCCCGGGACAGCCGGAACACTGAAGCTTTCTTT. Residues: CASSARDSRNTEAFF. This chain links TRBV4-1 with TRBJ1-1, with 7 positions matching TRBD1. J gave up 1 base and V 5 bases, and 7 bases lay outside the gene matches. The CDR3 covers 15 residues. CDR1 MGHRA and CDR2 YSYEKL come from the germline V gene.

This clonotype was seen only a few times. The CDR3 nucleotides read TGCAGCGTCCGGGGTGTTTCGGAGGACTACACCTTC. Its protein product is CSVRGVSEDYTF. The chain couples TRBV29-1 to TRBJ1-2; D ambiguous. The CDR3 spans 12 residues. CDR1 and CDR2 (germline): SQVTM, ANQGSEA. V was trimmed by 6 bases and J by 10 bases, leaving 18 bases between them. The full variable domain, its missing parts supplied by reference TRBV29-1 and TRBJ1-2, is SAVISQKPSRDICQRGTSLTIQCQVDSQVTMMFWYRQQPGQSLTLIATANQGSEATYESGFVIDKFPISRPNLTFSTLTVSNMSPEDSSIYLCSVRGVSEDYTFGSGTRLTVV.

The chain recombines TRBV28 with TRBJ2-7, with 8 bases lining up with TRBD2. The CDR3 has 14 amino acids. Germline CDR1 MDHEN, CDR2 SYDVKM. The J segment lost 3 bases and the V segment lost 3 bases, leaving 4 bases of the junction unmatched. The CDR3 region has the DNA TGTGCCAGCAGTTTCGTAGCGGGGCACTACGAGCAGTACTTC. Residues: CASSFVAGHYEQYF.

This clonotype was counted many times. The chain links TRBV7-2 to TRBJ2-5; TRBD2 might be the D (5 bases). The V gene lost 5 bases and the J gene lost 2 bases, with 12 bases spanning the gap. The length of the CDR3 is 14 residues. Germline CDR1 and CDR2: SGHTA and FQGNSA. CDR3 nucleotide sequence: TGTGCCAGCAGCCTATCTCGGACTCAAGAGACCCAGTACTTC. Amino acids: CASSLSRTQETQYF.

The rearrangement uses TRBV7-2 and TRBJ2-6; D gene ambiguous. Germline-derived CDR1 and CDR2 are SGHTA and FQGNSA. The CDR3 consists of 12 residues. V was pared by 7 bases and J by 4 bases, with 5 bases between. The CDR3 protein is CTSTTGANVLTF. CDR3 nucleotides: TGTACCAGCACGACAGGGGCCAACGTCCTGACTTTC.

This chain uses TRBV6-5 with TRBJ2-4; D possibly matches TRBD1 or TRBD2 (7 bases each). The germline gives CDR1 MNHEY, CDR2 SVGAGI. V lost 4 bases to trimming and J lost 3 bases, with 28 bases between them. The CDR3 extends over 20 amino acids. CDR3: CASSSLFRGGGPFGKNIQYF. DNA for the CDR3: TGTGCCAGCAGTTCCCTTTTCAGGGGGGGGGGCCCCTTTGGCAAAAACATTCAGTACTTC.

V and J are TRBV7-2 and TRBJ1-1, with 9 bases aligning to TRBD1. CDR1 and CDR2 (germline): SGHTA, FQGNSA. The CDR3 consists of 16 residues. V lost 1 base to trimming and J lost 1 base; unmatched junction nucleotides: 4. Here the CDR3 reads CASSLVLQGANTEAFF. Written as DNA, the CDR3 is TGTGCCAGCAGCTTAGTCCTACAGGGGGCGAACACTGAAGCTTTCTTT.

This clonotype was seen only a few times. V and J are TRBV19 and TRBJ1-1; D unclear. The CDR3 totals 12 residues. Germline CDR1 is LNHDA and CDR2 is SQIVND (reference sequence). V dropped 4 bases and J dropped 3 bases, with 6 bases sitting between them. The CDR3 is CASSTLDTEAFF. In nucleotides, the CDR3 is TGTGCCAGTAGTACCCTAGACACTGAAGCTTTCTTT.

The gene calls are TRBV20-1 and TRBJ2-4, with 9 bases aligning to TRBD1. The J call is doubtful: the DNA matches TRBJ2-7 better. The CDR3 is 13 amino acids. Germline assignment: CDR1 DFQATT and CDR2 SNEGSKA (reference sequence). CDR3 protein: CSPMRGQGDEQYF. DNA for the CDR3: TGCAGTCCCATGAGGGGACAGGGAGACGAGCAGTACTTC.

This chain links TRBV4-1 with TRBJ1-1, with D hard to call. V lost 0 bases to trimming and J lost 11 bases, with 13 bases between them. The CDR3 is 13 residues long. Germline values: CDR1 MGHRA, CDR2 YSYEKL. CDR3 bases: TGCGCCAGCAGCCAAGATCATGAACCTCAGGCTTTCTTT. Residues: CASSQDHEPQAFF.

This chain links TRBV6-2 or TRBV6-3 with TRBJ2-5, with D maybe TRBD1 (6 bases). The V end lost 8 bases, the J end lost 1 base, and 14 bases lay between the germline ends. Per germline, CDR1 MNHEY and CDR2 SVGEGT. This CDR3 has 14 residues. For the CDR3, the DNA is TGTGCCAGCTCAGGATTAGGGGGCCAAGAGACCCAGTACTTC. Its translation is CASSGLGGQETQYF.

The V call is TRBV5-5, the J call TRBJ2-1; D remains unclear. Trimming pared 2 bases from V and 6 bases from J, leaving 9 bases between. Germline V gene sequence: CDR1 SGHKS, CDR2 YYEKEE (reference sequence). The CDR3 is made up of 13 amino acids. CDR3 in amino acids: CASSFGAGNEQFF. In DNA form, the CDR3 reads TGTGCCAGCAGCTTCGGCGCAGGCAATGAGCAGTTCTTC.

The chain links TRBV5-1 to TRBJ1-4; 9 bases fit TRBD1. With 4 bases clipped from V and 4 bases from J, the junction kept 8 bases outside the gene matches. The CDR3 totals 16 residues. Per germline, CDR1 SGHRS and CDR2 YFSETQ. Written as DNA, the CDR3 is TGCGCCAGCAGCGGTCCCGGGACAGGGATTAATGAAAAACTGTTTTTT. Its protein is CASSGPGTGINEKLFF.

The chain links TRBV24-1 to TRBJ2-5, with no clear D. Trimming cost V 0 bases and J 2 bases, with 12 bases left between them. The CDR3 covers 16 residues. Germline CDR1 reads KGHDR; CDR2 reads SFDVKD. DNA of the CDR3: TGTGCCACCAGTGATTTGGAGTCAGGAGCTCAAGAGACCCAGTACTTC. Encoded protein: CATSDLESGAQETQYF.

The chain recombines TRBV6-2 or TRBV6-3 with TRBJ1-2; D is unresolved. The CDR3 totals 14 residues. The V end was cut by 6 bases, the J end by 6 bases, with 17 bases between. Per germline, CDR1 MNHEY and CDR2 SVGEGT. The CDR3: CASRGRREEDGYTF. In DNA, the CDR3 is TGTGCCAGCAGGGGTCGTAGAGAAGAGGATGGCTACACCTTC.

For this clonotype: At one of its ends the junction is not consistent with the germline gene, which may arise from a read error. The chain is built from TRBV7-2 and TRBJ2-5, with TRBD2 matching over 11 bases. Per germline, CDR1 SGHTA and CDR2 FQGNSA. There are 14 residues in the CDR3. For the CDR3, the DNA is TGTGCCAGCAGCGTAGCGGGGGGGCGATGGGAGCAGTACTTC. Amino acid sequence: CASSVAGGRWEQYF.

Note on this clonotype: A much larger clonotype is one base distant, so this may be a read error. The chain couples TRBV7-2 to TRBJ2-1; D gene ambiguous. Trimming took off 0 bases at V and 11 bases at J, with 5 bases between the two ends. The CDR3 has 11 amino acids. Germline loops: CDR1 SGHTA, CDR2 FQGNSA. CDR3 residues: CASSLARQQFF. CDR3 sequence (DNA): TGTGCCAGCAGCTTAGCTAGGCAGCAGTTCTTC. Complete variable domain (other parts from reference TRBV7-2 and TRBJ2-1): GAGVSQSPSNKVTEKGKDVELRCDPISGHTALYWYRQSLGQGLEFLIYFQGNSAPDKSGLPSDRFSAERTGGSVSTLTIQRTQQEDSAVYLCASSLARQQFFGPGTRLTVL.

The CDR3 sequence is CATSDFRGGIMETQYF. CDR3 nucleotide sequence: TGTGCCACCAGTGATTTCAGAGGGGGTATAATGGAGACCCAGTACTTC. The chain employs TRBV24-1 and TRBJ2-5; possibly TRBD1 for D (6 bases). Germline V gene sequence: CDR1 KGHDR, CDR2 SFDVKD. The CDR3 runs to 16 residues. V was trimmed by 1 base and J by 5 bases, leaving 16 bases between them.

The J gene is TRBJ2-2, the V gene TRBV7-2; either TRBD1 or TRBD2 may supply D (5 bases each). The V gene lost 6 bases and the J gene lost 5 bases, with 19 bases spanning the gap. Germline loops: CDR1 SGHTA, CDR2 FQGNSA. This CDR3 has 16 amino acids. CDR3 nucleotides: TGTGCCAGCAGTAAGGGCCCGGGGCAGGAGACCGGGGAGCTGTTTTTT. This codes for CASSKGPGQETGELFF.